The rows below give T cell receptor beta chains drawn from one sample of a study of identical twins. TCRdb recomputed calls from the 5' RACE reads with MiXCR, one row per CDR3 protein. The sample includes 130,000 to 150,000 distinct CDR3 sequences, under 4.5% of them seen just once. Sequencing used memory T cells sorted from blood. These receptors came from a man younger than 35 in good health. Both conserved end residues are part of each CDR3. D genes are given only for firm matches. Size values are once, few and many counts, or a class for expanded clones, and some rows have none.

j_call d_call v_call clone_size cdr3_aa cdr3_nt
TRBJ2-3 TRBD2 TRBV28 few CASSLPGRDTQYF TGTGCCAGCAGTTTACCCGGGAGGGATACGCAGTATTTT
TRBJ2-1 TRBD1 TRBV30 NA CAWSSTQRQGNEQFF TGTGCCTGGAGTTCGACCCAAAGACAGGGGAATGAGCAGTTCTTC
TRBJ2-1 NA TRBV20-1 many CSARDRDHYNEQFF TGCAGTGCTAGAGACAGGGACCATTACAATGAGCAGTTCTTC
TRBJ1-5 TRBD1 TRBV7-2 many CASSPDRGRLQPQHF TGTGCCAGCAGCCCCGACAGGGGGCGCCTTCAGCCCCAGCATTTT
TRBJ1-2 NA TRBV29-1 many CSGDPGGADGYTF TGCAGCGGCGATCCGGGTGGGGCCGATGGCTACACCTTC
TRBJ2-2 NA TRBV12-3/TRBV12-4 many CASRPTANTGELFF TGTGCCAGCAGGCCCACAGCGAACACCGGGGAGCTGTTTTTT
TRBJ1-5 NA TRBV12-3/TRBV12-4 many CASSLSSNWKNQPQHF TGTGCCAGCAGTTTATCCTCGAACTGGAAAAATCAGCCCCAGCATTTT
TRBJ2-2 NA TRBV12-3/TRBV12-4 many CASSPLRWGGELFF TGTGCCAGCAGTCCTCTCCGGTGGGGCGGGGAGCTGTTTTTT
TRBJ2-1 TRBD2 TRBV20-1 many CSARDSSGGHNEQFF TGCAGTGCTAGAGATTCTAGCGGGGGCCACAATGAGCAGTTCTTC
TRBJ2-3 NA TRBV5-1 many CASSVQGGILDTQYF TGCGCCAGCAGCGTACAGGGTGGTATATTGGATACGCAGTATTTT
TRBJ2-1 TRBD2 TRBV20-1 NA CSAIIVAGGPRNEQFF TGCAGTGCTATTATAGTAGCGGGAGGGCCTCGCAATGAGCAGTTCTTC
TRBJ2-1 TRBD2 TRBV13 many CASSFYISGKNYNEQFF TGTGCCAGCAGCTTCTACATTAGCGGGAAAAACTACAATGAGCAGTTCTTC
TRBJ2-5 NA TRBV2 many CASSMGLRETQYF TGTGCCAGCAGTATGGGACTGCGGGAGACCCAGTACTTC
TRBJ2-2 NA TRBV24-1 NA CATSDLGTLNTGELFF TGTGCCACCAGTGATTTAGGGACTTTGAACACCGGGGAGCTGTTTTTT
TRBJ1-2 TRBD1 TRBV29-1 many CSAYLTTGVNYTF TGCAGCGCCTATCTCACGACAGGGGTCAACTACACCTTC
TRBJ2-1 NA TRBV7-9 NA CASSHAQTLYNEQFF TGTGCCAGCAGCCATGCCCAGACGCTCTACAATGAGCAGTTCTTC
TRBJ2-3 TRBD2 TRBV6-2/TRBV6-3 NA CASRNGSGSTDTQYF TGTGCCAGCAGAAACGGTAGCGGGAGCACAGATACGCAGTATTTT
TRBJ2-1 NA TRBV24-1 many CATSDPGPMGNEQFF TGTGCCACCAGTGACCCGGGTCCCATGGGCAATGAGCAGTTCTTC
TRBJ2-1 NA TRBV20-1 many CSASGAVNEQFF TGCAGTGCCAGCGGCGCGGTGAATGAGCAGTTCTTC
TRBJ2-2 TRBD1 TRBV27 many CASSLDRGFTGELFF TGTGCCAGCAGTTTAGACAGGGGATTCACCGGGGAGCTGTTTTTT
TRBJ1-1 NA TRBV5-1 many CASGGGKGNTEAFF TGCGCCAGCGGTGGGGGGAAAGGGAACACTGAAGCTTTCTTT
TRBJ1-1 NA TRBV3-1 few CASSLEIAPLEAFF TGTGCCAGCAGCCTCGAAATTGCGCCTCTTGAAGCTTTCTTT